One TCR beta chain is described in this entry. This sample is part of a study of blood T cell repertoires in COVID-19. CDR1 and CDR2 from the germline V gene are LNHDA and SQIVND (reference sequence). CDR3 size: 18 residues. The V end lost 4 bases, the J end lost 6 bases, and 24 bases lay between the germline ends. Sequencing used immunoSEQ multiplex PCR; TCRdb keeps in-frame clones, though not all of them. The sample holds around 120,000 clones, over 75% seen once. The TCR sequence derives from a man older than 75 with acute or convalescent COVID-19. Sequencing was done on a sample of peripheral blood. This chain connects TRBV19 to TRBJ1-4, with D maybe TRBD1 (6 bases). DNA for the CDR3: TGTGCCAGTAGTACCGACAATCGGGACACCCGAGGGCATGAAAAACTGTTTTTT. Translation gives CASSTDNRDTRGHEKLFF.